The next 6 T cell receptor beta chains were all read from a single sample in a study of blood T cells in healthy people across ages. A sample-barcoded 5' primer and a J-beta primer mix were used in a second PCR of about 7 to 12 cycles. MiXCR, applied by TCRdb to the 5' RACE reads, yields one record per CDR3 protein. The sample gives about 670,000 distinct CDR3 sequences, more than 45% of which show up once; approximately 13% is in the top ten. Sequences were obtained from blood. The receptors come from a woman over 75 in good health.

In its sample, this clonotype was seen a few times. This chain connects TRBV27 to TRBJ2-5, with D possibly matching TRBD2 (5 bases). CDR3 length: 12 amino acids. Trimming took 3 bases from V and 11 from J, leaving 13 bases between them. Germline CDR1 MNHEY, CDR2 SMNVEV (reference sequence). The DNA for the CDR3 is TGTGCCAGCAGTTTTAGGGAGAATGAGCAGTACTTC. Its protein is CASSFRENEQYF.

The chain joins TRBV11-2 to TRBJ1-6; no definite D call. V was trimmed by 0 bases and J by 0 bases, leaving 6 bases between them. Per germline, CDR1 SGHAT and CDR2 FQNNGV. The CDR3 is 16 residues long. This CDR3 reads CASSLESSSYNSPLHF. CDR3 DNA sequence: TGTGCCAGCAGCTTAGAATCCAGCTCCTATAATTCACCCCTCCACTTT.

The chain recombines TRBV6-2 or TRBV6-3 with TRBJ2-1; 7 bases align to TRBD1. The germline V gene has CDR1 MNHEY and CDR2 SVGEGT. This CDR3 spans 12 amino acids. The ends lost 6 bases at V and 8 bases at J; junction bases unmatched: 4. CDR3 in DNA: TGTGCCAGCAGACGGACAGGCTATGAGCAGTTCTTC. Its translation: CASRRTGYEQFF.

The chain couples TRBV6-6 to TRBJ1-2, with a weak D call TRBD1 (5 bases). CDR1 is MNHNY, CDR2 SVGAGI, per germline (reference sequence). The CDR3 length is 16 residues. The V end was cut by 4 bases, the J end by 0 bases, with 15 bases between. CDR3 sequence (DNA): TGTGCCAGCAGTTCCTTTCAGAAAGGGGCTAACTATGGCTACACCTTC. It encodes CASSSFQKGANYGYTF.

As for this clonotype: This could be a read error, since a much larger clone is one nucleotide away. The chain carries TRBV3-1 and TRBJ1-1; the match to TRBD1 covers 7 bases. Germline CDR1 reads LGHDT; CDR2 reads YNNKEL (reference sequence). The CDR3 is 15 residues long. CDR3 amino acids: CASSQTNRGPTQAFF. CDR3 sequence (DNA): TGTGCCAGCAGCCAAACGAACAGGGGCCCCACTCAAGCTTTCTTT.

This clonotype showed up many times. V and J are TRBV6-5 and TRBJ2-2; D possibly matches TRBD1 or TRBD2 (5 bases each). Per the germline V gene, CDR1 is MNHEY and CDR2 is SVGAGI. V was cut by 7 bases and J by 7 bases, with 16 bases left in between. There are 14 residues in the CDR3. CDR3 protein: CASIGTQRGGELFF. The CDR3 bases are TGTGCCAGCATTGGGACCCAACGTGGCGGGGAGCTGTTTTTT.